The 3 T cell receptor beta chains listed next were all sequenced from one sample in a study of cytomegalovirus exposure and HLA in healthy donors. Both 60 Vbeta primers and 13 Jbeta primers went into the PCR. Profiling relied on immunoSEQ multiplex PCR, and the TCRdb table lists in-frame clones only, not all of them. Of some 150,000 clones in the sample, 70% to 85% were seen once. The sample taken for sequencing was PBMCs. All receptors derive from a man between 35 and 55 years old in good health and CMV-seropositive.

CDR3 region: CASSLGWGQANEKLFF. Here the CDR3 DNA reads TGTGCCAGCAGTTTGGGGTGGGGGCAGGCTAATGAAAAACTGTTTTTT. This sequence joins TRBV27 and TRBJ1-4; tentative D call: TRBD1 (6 bases). Per the germline V gene, CDR1 is MNHEY and CDR2 is SMNVEV (reference sequence). The CDR3 spans 16 residues. V lost 3 bases and J lost 3, with 14 bases in between.

This clone came up a few times. This chain connects TRBV7-9 to TRBJ2-1; D ambiguous. V lost 5 bases and J lost 8, with 10 bases in between. CDR3 size: 12 residues. CDR1 SEHNR and CDR2 FQNEAQ come from the germline V gene (reference sequence). The CDR3 here is CASSVRFDEQFF. CDR3 nucleotides: TGTGCCAGCAGCGTGCGGTTTGATGAGCAGTTCTTC.

The CDR3 loop is CATEMAGGNGYEQYF. CDR3 in DNA: TGTGCCACTGAAATGGCGGGTGGGAATGGCTACGAGCAGTACTTC. This chain links TRBV10-3 with TRBJ2-7; tentatively, D is TRBD2 (5 bases). The CDR3 consists of 15 residues. Trimming cost V 10 bases and J 3 bases, with 22 bases left between them. The V gene's germline CDR1 is ENHRY and CDR2 SYGVKD.